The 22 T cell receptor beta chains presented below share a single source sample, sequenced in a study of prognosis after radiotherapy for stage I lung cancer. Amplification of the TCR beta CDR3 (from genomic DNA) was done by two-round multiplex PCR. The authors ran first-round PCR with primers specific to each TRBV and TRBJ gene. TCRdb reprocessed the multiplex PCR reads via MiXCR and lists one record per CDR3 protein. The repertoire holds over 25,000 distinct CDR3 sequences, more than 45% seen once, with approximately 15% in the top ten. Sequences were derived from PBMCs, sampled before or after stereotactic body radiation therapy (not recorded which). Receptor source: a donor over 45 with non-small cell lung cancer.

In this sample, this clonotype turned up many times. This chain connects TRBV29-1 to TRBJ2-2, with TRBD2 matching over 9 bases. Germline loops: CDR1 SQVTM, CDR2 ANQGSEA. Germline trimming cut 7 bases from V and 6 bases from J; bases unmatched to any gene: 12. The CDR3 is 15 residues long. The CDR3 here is CSAQFSGGSSGELFF. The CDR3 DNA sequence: TGCAGCGCTCAATTTAGCGGGGGTTCCTCCGGGGAGCTGTTTTTT.

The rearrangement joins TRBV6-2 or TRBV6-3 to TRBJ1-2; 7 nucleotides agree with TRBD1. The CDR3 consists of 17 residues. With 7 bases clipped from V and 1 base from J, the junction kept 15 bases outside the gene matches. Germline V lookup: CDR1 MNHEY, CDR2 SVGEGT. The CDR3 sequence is CASKPFPRTGINYGYTF. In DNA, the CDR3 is TGTGCCAGCAAGCCCTTTCCCCGGACAGGAATTAACTATGGCTACACCTTC.

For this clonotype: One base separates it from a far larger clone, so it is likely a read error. The CDR3 DNA reads as TGTTCCAGCAGACCACAGGGAAGCTACGAGCAGTACTTC. Encoded protein: CSSRPQGSYEQYF. The chain links TRBV6-9 to TRBJ2-7; D perhaps matches TRBD1 (6 bases). CDR1 is MNHGY and CDR2 is SVAAGI in the germline V gene. This CDR3 is 13 amino acids long.

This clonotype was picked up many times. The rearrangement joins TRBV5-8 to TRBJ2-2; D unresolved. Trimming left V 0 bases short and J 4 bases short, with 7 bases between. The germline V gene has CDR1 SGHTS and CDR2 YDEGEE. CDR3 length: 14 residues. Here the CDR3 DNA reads TGTGCCAGCAGCTTGGGCCAGATCACCGGGGAGCTGTTTTTT. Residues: CASSLGQITGELFF. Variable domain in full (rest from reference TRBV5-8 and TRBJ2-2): EAGVTQSPTHLIKTRGQQATLRCSPISGHTSVYWYQQALGLGLQFLLWYDEGEERNRGNFPPRFSGRQFPNYSSELNVNALELEDSALYLCASSLGQITGELFFGEGSRLTVL.

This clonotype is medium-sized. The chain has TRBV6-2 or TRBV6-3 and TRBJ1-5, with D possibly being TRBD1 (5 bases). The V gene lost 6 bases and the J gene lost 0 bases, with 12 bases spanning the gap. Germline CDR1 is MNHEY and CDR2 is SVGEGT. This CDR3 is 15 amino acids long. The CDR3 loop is CASRWSGNSNQPQHF. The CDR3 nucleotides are TGTGCCAGCAGATGGTCAGGGAATAGCAATCAGCCCCAGCATTTT.

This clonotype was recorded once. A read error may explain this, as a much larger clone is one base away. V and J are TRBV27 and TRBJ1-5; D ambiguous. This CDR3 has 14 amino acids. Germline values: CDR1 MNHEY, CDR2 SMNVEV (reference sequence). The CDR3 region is CASGLSMSNQPQHF. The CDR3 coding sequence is TGTGCCAGCGGTTTATCGATGAGCAATCAGCCCCAGCATTTT.

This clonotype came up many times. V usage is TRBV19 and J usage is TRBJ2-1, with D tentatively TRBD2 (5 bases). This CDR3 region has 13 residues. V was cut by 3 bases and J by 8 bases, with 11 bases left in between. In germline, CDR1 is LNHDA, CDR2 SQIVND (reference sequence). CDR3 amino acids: CASSIGGGDEQFF. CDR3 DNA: TGTGCCAGTAGTATTGGAGGTGGGGATGAGCAGTTCTTC.

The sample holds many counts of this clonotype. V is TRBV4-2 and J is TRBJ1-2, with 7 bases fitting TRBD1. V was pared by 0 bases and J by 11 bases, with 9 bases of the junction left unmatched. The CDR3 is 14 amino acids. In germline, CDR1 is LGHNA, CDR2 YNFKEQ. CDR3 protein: CASSQDRETGMYTF. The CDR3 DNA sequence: TGTGCCAGCAGCCAAGATAGGGAGACAGGGATGTACACCTTC.

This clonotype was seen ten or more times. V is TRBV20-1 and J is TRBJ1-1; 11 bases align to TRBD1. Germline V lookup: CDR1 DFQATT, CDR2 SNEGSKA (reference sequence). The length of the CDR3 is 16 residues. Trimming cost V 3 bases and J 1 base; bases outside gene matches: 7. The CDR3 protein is CSASRDRGERNTEAFF. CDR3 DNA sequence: TGCAGTGCTAGCCGGGACAGGGGGGAAAGGAACACTGAAGCTTTCTTT.

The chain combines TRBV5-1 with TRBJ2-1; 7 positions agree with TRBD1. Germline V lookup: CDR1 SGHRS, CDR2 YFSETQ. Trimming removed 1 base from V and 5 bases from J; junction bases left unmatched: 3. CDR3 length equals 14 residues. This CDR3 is CASSLHRGNNEQFF. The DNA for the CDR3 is TGCGCCAGCAGCTTGCACAGGGGTAACAATGAGCAGTTCTTC.

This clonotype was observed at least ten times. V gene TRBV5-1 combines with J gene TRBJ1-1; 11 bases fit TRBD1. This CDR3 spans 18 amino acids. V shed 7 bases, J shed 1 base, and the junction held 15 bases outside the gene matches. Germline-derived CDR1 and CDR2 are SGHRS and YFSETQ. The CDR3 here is CASPPLLAGTGGNTEAFF. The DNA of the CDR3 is TGCGCCAGCCCCCCCCTCTTGGCCGGGACAGGGGGGAACACTGAAGCTTTCTTT.

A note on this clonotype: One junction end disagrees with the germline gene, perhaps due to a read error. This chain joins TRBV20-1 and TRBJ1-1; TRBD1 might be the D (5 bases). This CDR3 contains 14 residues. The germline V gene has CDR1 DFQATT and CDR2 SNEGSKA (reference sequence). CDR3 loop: CSASLQGVVTESFF. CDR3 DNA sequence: TGCAGTGCTAGTCTCCAGGGCGTAGTCACTGAATCTTTCTTT.

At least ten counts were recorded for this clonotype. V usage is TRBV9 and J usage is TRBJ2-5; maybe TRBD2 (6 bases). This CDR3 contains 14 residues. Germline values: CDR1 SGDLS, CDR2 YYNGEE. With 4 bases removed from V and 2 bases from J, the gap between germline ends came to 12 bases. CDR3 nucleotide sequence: TGTGCCAGCAGCCCGAGCGGGCGACAAGAGACCCAGTACTTC. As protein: CASSPSGRQETQYF. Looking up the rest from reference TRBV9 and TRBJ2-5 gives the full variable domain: DSGVTQTPKHLITATGQRVTLRCSPRSGDLSVYWYQQSLDQGLQFLIQYYNGEERAKGNILERFSAQQFPDLHSELNLSSLELGDSALYFCASSPSGRQETQYFGPGTRLLVL.

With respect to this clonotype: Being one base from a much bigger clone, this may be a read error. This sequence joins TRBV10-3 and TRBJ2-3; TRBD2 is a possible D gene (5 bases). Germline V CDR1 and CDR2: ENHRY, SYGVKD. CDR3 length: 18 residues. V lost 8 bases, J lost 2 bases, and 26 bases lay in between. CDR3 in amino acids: CAIRGTWAHASNTDTQYF. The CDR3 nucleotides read TGTGCCATCCGGGGAACATGGGCCCATGCTTCCAACACAGATACGCAGTATTTT.

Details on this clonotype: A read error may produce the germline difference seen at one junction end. CDR3 amino acids: CAISYVQGVANTGDLFF. CDR3 nucleotides: TGTGCCATCAGTTACGTTCAGGGGGTCGCGAACACCGGGGATCTGTTTTTT. The chain combines TRBV6-5 with TRBJ2-2; TRBD1 aligns across 7 bases. Germline values: CDR1 MNHEY, CDR2 SVGAGI. This CDR3 is built from 17 residues.

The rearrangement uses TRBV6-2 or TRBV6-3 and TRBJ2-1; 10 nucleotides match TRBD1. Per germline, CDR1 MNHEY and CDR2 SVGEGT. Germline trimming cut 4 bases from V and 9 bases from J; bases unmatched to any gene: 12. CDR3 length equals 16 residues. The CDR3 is CASSFDRGHGSAEQFF. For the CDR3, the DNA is TGTGCCAGCAGTTTCGACAGGGGGCATGGTTCGGCTGAGCAGTTCTTC.

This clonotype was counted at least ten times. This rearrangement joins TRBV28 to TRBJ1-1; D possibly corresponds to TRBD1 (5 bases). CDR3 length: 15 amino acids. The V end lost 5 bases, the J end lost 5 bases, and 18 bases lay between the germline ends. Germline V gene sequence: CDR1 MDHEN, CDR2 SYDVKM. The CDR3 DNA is TGTGCCAGCAGTACCCAGTGGGGGGTAGGGACTGAAGCTTTCTTT. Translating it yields CASSTQWGVGTEAFF.

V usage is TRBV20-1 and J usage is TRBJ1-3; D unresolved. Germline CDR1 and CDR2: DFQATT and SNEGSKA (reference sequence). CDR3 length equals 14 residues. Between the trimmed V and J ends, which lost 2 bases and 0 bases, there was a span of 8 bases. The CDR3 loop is CSARSLGSGNTIYF. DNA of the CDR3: TGCAGTGCTAGAAGTCTTGGCTCTGGAAACACCATATATTTT.

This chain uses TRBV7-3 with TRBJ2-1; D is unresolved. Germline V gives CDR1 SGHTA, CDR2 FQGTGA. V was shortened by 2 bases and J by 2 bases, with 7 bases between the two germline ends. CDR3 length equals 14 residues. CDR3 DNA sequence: TGTGCCAGCAGCTTACATGCGGCCTACAATGAGCAGTTCTTC. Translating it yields CASSLHAAYNEQFF.

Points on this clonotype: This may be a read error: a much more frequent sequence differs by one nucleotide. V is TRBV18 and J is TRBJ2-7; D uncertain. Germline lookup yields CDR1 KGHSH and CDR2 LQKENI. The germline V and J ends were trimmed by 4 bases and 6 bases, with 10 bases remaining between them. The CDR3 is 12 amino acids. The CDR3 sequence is CASSLDMGEQYF. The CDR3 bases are TGTGCCAGCTCACTTGACATGGGCGAGCAGTACTTC.

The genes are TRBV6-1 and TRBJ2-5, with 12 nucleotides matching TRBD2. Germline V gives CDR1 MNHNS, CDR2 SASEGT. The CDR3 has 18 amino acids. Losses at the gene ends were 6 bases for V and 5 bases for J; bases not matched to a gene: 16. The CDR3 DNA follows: TGTGCCAGCAGGAACGGTGGACTAGCGGGGAGCTACGGGGAGACCCAGTACTTC. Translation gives CASRNGGLAGSYGETQYF.

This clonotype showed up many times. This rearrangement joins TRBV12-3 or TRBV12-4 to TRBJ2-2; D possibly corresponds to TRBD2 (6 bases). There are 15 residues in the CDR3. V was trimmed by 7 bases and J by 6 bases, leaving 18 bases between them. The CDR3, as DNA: TGTGCCAGCATCATGGAGGGCCGCTTCCCCGGGGAGCTGTTTTTT. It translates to CASIMEGRFPGELFF.